This TCR beta chain was found in a study of CXCR4 blockade with PD-1 therapy in pancreatic cancer. Overall study findings and caveats: Convergent selection by common tumor antigens was suggested by nucleotide rearrangement counts. Intratumoral clonality (mean roughly 0.13) exceeded healthy blood (more than 0.045) but did not track survival. Without paired alpha-beta data, shared specificity of dominant clones is unconfirmed.

This CDR3 comprises 13 residues. Germline CDR1 WSHSY, CDR2 SAAADI. V lost 5 bases and J 2 bases, leaving 9 bases between the germline ends. Points on this clone: Its antigen remains unknown.

Assay used: immunoSEQ multiplex PCR; TCRdb lists only in-frame clones, some missing. The profile shows 3,000 to 4,000 clones, 50% of them singletons. The sample consisted of tumor tissue. The chain couples TRBV10-2 to TRBJ1-1; D remains unclear. This TCR came from a human donor with pancreatic ductal adenocarcinoma. The CDR3, as DNA: TGCGCCAGCAGTCTGACAAGCAACACTGAAGCTTTCTTT. Translated: CASSLTSNTEAFF.